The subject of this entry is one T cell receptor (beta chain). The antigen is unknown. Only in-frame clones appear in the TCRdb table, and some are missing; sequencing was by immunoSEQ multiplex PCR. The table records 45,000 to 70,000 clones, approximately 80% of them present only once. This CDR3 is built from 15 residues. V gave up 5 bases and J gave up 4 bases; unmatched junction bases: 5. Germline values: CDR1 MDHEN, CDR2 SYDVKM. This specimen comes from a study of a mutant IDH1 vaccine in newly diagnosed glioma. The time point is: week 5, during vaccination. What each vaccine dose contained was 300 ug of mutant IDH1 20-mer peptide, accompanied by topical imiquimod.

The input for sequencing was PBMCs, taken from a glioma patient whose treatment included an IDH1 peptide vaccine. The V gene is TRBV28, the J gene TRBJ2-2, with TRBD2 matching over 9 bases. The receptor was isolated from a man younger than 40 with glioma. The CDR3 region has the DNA TGTGCCAGCAGTCGCGGGGGGGCCCTCACCGGGGAGCTGTTTTTT. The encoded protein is CASSRGGALTGELFF.